These T cell receptor beta chains were read from a single sample in a study of blood T cell repertoires in COVID-19. TCRdb's table, derived via immunoSEQ multiplex PCR, lists solely in-frame clones and lacks some. The table includes 120,000 to 150,000 clones, roughly 87% detected once. The specimen sequenced was peripheral blood. The receptors derive from a woman between 50 and 59 years old with acute or convalescent COVID-19. Both conserved end residues are part of each CDR3. D genes are given only for firm matches. For some rows the clone size is stated as once, few or many, or as a class when expanded; others skip it.

V gene,clone size,J gene,D gene,CDR3 DNA,CDR3 protein
TRBV28,.,TRBJ1-1,.,TGTGCCAGCAGTTCCCGGGTGGGCACTGAAGCTTTCTTT,CASSSRVGTEAFF
TRBV10-3,.,TRBJ2-7,TRBD1,TGTGCCATCAGGCCGGGACAGGGGGCGGGCGAGCAGTACTTC,CAIRPGQGAGEQYF
TRBV28,.,TRBJ1-1,.,TGTGCCAGCAGACTGGACAATGAAGCTTTCTTT,CASRLDNEAFF
TRBV11-2,.,TRBJ2-3,TRBD2,TGTGCCAGCAGCTTAGATGAGAGACTAGCGGGGAGCACAGATACGCAGTATTTT,CASSLDERLAGSTDTQYF
TRBV6-1,.,TRBJ1-2,.,TGTGCCAGCAGTGAAGGGTCAGGCTGGGACTATGGCTACACCTTC,CASSEGSGWDYGYTF
TRBV19,.,TRBJ2-3,TRBD2,TGTGCCAGTAGTATTAGCGGGAAGAGGACAGATACGCAGTATTTT,CASSISGKRTDTQYF
TRBV5-4,.,TRBJ2-7,TRBD2,TGTGCCAGCAGCTCCGGGACTAGCGGGAGAAAGGCGGGGCAGTACTTC,CASSSGTSGRKAGQYF
TRBV7-6,.,TRBJ2-7,.,TGTGCCAGCAGCTTATCGGCAGGGTGGTCCTACGAGCAGTACTTC,CASSLSAGWSYEQYF
TRBV4-2,.,TRBJ1-6,.,TGTGCCAGCAGCCAAGATTCGCTCAGCTATAATTCACCCCTCCACTTT,CASSQDSLSYNSPLHF
TRBV18,.,TRBJ2-6,.,TGTGCCAGCTCACGTGATGCGGGACGGTACTCTGGGGCCAACGTCCTGACTTTC,CASSRDAGRYSGANVLTF
TRBV28,many,TRBJ1-1,.,TGTGCCAGCAGTTTATCGGGGGGCGCGATTGAAGCTTTCTTT,CASSLSGGAIEAFF
TRBV28,.,TRBJ1-1,.,TGTGCCAGCCATACAGGGACTGAAGCTTTCTTT,CASHTGTEAFF
TRBV6-1,.,TRBJ1-3,.,TGTGCCAGCAGTGAAAGGGGCGGGGGATCGGCGGGAAACACCATATATTTT,CASSERGGGSAGNTIYF
TRBV19,.,TRBJ1-5,TRBD1,TGTGCCAGTAGTATAGTAGGACAGGAGGGTCAGCCCCAGCATTTT,CASSIVGQEGQPQHF
TRBV28,.,TRBJ2-1,TRBD2,TGTGCCAGCAGGGGACTAGCGGGGGGCCGGATCAACAATGAGCAGTTCTTC,CASRGLAGGRINNEQFF
TRBV19,.,TRBJ2-6,.,TGTGCCAGTACCGCGGGGGCCAACGTCCTGACTTTC,CASTAGANVLTF
TRBV4-2,.,TRBJ2-2,TRBD1,TGTGCCAGCAGCACCCGACAGGGAGTTTTAGCCGGGGAGCTGTTTTTT,CASSTRQGVLAGELFF
TRBV9,.,TRBJ1-1,TRBD1,TGTGCCAGCAGCGTAGTTGGGTCAGGGGGCGGTGGAGCTTTCTTT,CASSVVGSGGGGAFF
TRBV27,.,TRBJ1-2,TRBD1,TGTGCCAGCAGACGCCGGGACAGGGATAACTATGGCTACACCTTC,CASRRRDRDNYGYTF
TRBV18,.,TRBJ2-1,.,TGTGCCAGCTCACTGTGGGGGGGCGACAATGAGCAGTTCTTC,CASSLWGGDNEQFF
TRBV5-4,.,TRBJ2-1,.,TGTGCCAGCAGTTCTAGCGCACATAGCTCCTACAATGAGCAGTTCTTC,CASSSSAHSSYNEQFF
TRBV28,.,TRBJ2-7,TRBD1,TGTGCCAGCAGCCCTGGGACAGGAGCATACTACGAGCAGTACTTC,CASSPGTGAYYEQYF
TRBV5-1,.,TRBJ2-1,.,TGCGCCAGCAGCTTTATCGGGGGTCATTATAATGAGCAGTTCTTC,CASSFIGGHYNEQFF
TRBV24-1,once,TRBJ2-7,.,TGTGCCACCAGTGGTTCTACTTACGAGCAGTACTTC,CATSGSTYEQYF
TRBV5-4,.,TRBJ2-1,TRBD1,TGTGCCAGCAGCTCAAAGGGGGCTAACTACAATGAGCAGTTCTTC,CASSSKGANYNEQFF
TRBV19,.,TRBJ1-3,TRBD1,TGTGCCAGTAGTCTTGGACAGGGGGCGATCTTATCTGGAAACACCATATATTTT,CASSLGQGAILSGNTIYF
TRBV29-1,.,TRBJ1-2,.,TGCAGCGTTGGAGTTTCGACAGTCTATGGCTACACCTTC,CSVGVSTVYGYTF
TRBV28,few,TRBJ2-3,.,TGTGCCAGCAGTTTAACCACGGCGGCCACAGATACGCAGTATTTT,CASSLTTAATDTQYF
TRBV5-8,.,TRBJ1-1,.,TGTGCCACCTCACCGGAGGGAGGGGGGAACACTGAAGCTTTCTTT,CATSPEGGGNTEAFF
TRBV5-3,.,TRBJ1-1,.,TGTGCCAGAAGCCTATCCCCACAGGGTTATACTGAAGCTTTCTTT,CARSLSPQGYTEAFF
TRBV7-3,once,TRBJ2-7,TRBD2,TGTGCCAGCAGCTATACGCCTAGCGGCGAGCAGTACTTC,CASSYTPSGEQYF
TRBV28,.,TRBJ1-2,TRBD1,TGTGCCAGCAGTGTAACAGGACAGGGAAGAGGCTACACCTTC,CASSVTGQGRGYTF
TRBV10-3,.,TRBJ1-1,.,TGTGCCATCAGTGAGGTTGAGAGCATGAACACTGAAGCTTTCTTT,CAISEVESMNTEAFF
TRBV27,.,TRBJ1-1,.,TGTGCCAGCAGTTTATTCCGGGGGTCGAACACTGAAGCTTTCTTT,CASSLFRGSNTEAFF
TRBV5-6,once,TRBJ2-3,TRBD1,TGTGCCAGCAGCGCGGGACAGGGTGCCGATACGCAGTATTTT,CASSAGQGADTQYF
TRBV18,.,TRBJ1-1,TRBD1,TGTGCCAGCTCAGACGACAGGGGGGGACTTTACACTGAAGCTTTCTTT,CASSDDRGGLYTEAFF
TRBV5-1,.,TRBJ1-1,.,TGCGCCAGCAGCTTGGTAGGACAGCAAATTCCTAACACTGAAGCTTTCTTT,CASSLVGQQIPNTEAFF
TRBV11-3,.,TRBJ1-1,.,TGTGCCAGCAGCTTAGATCAGGGCACTGAAGCTTTCTTT,CASSLDQGTEAFF
TRBV27,.,TRBJ2-5,TRBD2,TGTGCCAGCAGTTACCCCCCTCGGCGGGAGGGTGAGACCCAGTACTTC,CASSYPPRREGETQYF
TRBV5-4,.,TRBJ2-7,.,TGTGCCACCGAGGGGCGGACAGCAGCTCCCTACGAGCAGTACTTC,CATEGRTAAPYEQYF
TRBV7-9,once,TRBJ1-5,.,TGTGCCAGCAGCTTAGAGCCAGGCCCTAAGCAGCCCCAGCATTTT,CASSLEPGPKQPQHF
TRBV5-1,.,TRBJ1-1,.,TGCGCCAGCAGCCCGAGTACCACTGAAGCTTTCTTT,CASSPSTTEAFF
TRBV5-6,.,TRBJ1-5,TRBD1,TGTGCCAGCAGCCCCAGGGACAGGCTGAATCAGCCCCAGCATTTT,CASSPRDRLNQPQHF
TRBV2,.,TRBJ2-2,.,TGTGCCAGCAACAAAAGGAGCGGTCGAGGGCTGGGGGAGCTGTTTTTT,CASNKRSGRGLGELFF
TRBV15,.,TRBJ1-5,.,TGTGCCACCAGCTCTGGTCTCGCAGGTCTCAGACAGCCCCAGCATTTT,CATSSGLAGLRQPQHF
TRBV11-2,.,TRBJ2-7,TRBD2,TGTGCCAGCAGCTTAGTCGGGACTAGGTACGAGCAGTACTTC,CASSLVGTRYEQYF
TRBV7-2,.,TRBJ1-3,.,TGTGCCAGCAGCTTAGTCTCCGGGGAGCGAAACACCATATATTTT,CASSLVSGERNTIYF